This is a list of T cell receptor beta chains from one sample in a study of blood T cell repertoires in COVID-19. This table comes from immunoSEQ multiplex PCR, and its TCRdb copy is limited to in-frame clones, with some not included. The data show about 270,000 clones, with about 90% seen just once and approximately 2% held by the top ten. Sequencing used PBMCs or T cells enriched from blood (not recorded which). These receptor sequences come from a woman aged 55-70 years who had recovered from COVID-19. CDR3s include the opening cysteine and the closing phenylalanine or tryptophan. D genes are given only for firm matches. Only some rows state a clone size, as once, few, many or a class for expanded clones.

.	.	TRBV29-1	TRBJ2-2	TGCAGCCATGGGCAGGTCAACACCGGGGAGCTGTTTTTT	CSHGQVNTGELFF
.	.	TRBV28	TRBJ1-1	TGTGCCAGCAAAGGGGGAATTGAAGCTTTCTTT	CASKGGIEAFF
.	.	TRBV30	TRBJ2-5	TGTGCCTGGAGTGTGGGAGGAAGTGAGACCCAGTACTTC	CAWSVGGSETQYF
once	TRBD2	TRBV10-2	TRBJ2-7	TGCGCCACCGGCGGGCTAGCGGACCCCGAGCAGTACTTC	CATGGLADPEQYF
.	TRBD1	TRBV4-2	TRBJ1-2	TGTGCCAGCACCCAACCTGTGGGGGCAGGGGGCGAACTGGGGCATGGCTACACCTTC	CASTQPVGAGGELGHGYTF
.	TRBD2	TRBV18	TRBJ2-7	TGTGCCAGCTCAGGTATGGCTAGCGGGAGGAAGTCCTACGAGCAGTACTTC	CASSGMASGRKSYEQYF
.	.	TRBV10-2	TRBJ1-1	TGCGCCAGCAGTGAGGATCGCGGCACTGAAGCTTTCTTT	CASSEDRGTEAFF
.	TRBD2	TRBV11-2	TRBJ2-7	TGTGCCAGCAGCTTAACGGTCGGGACTAGCTCCTACGAGCAGTACTTC	CASSLTVGTSSYEQYF
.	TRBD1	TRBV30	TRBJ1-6	TGTGCCTGGACCTGGACAGGGATGGGTTCACCCCTCCACTTT	CAWTWTGMGSPLHF
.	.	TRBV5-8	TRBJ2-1	TGTGCCAGCAGCGTGACATACCGCTCCTACAATGAGCAGTTCTTC	CASSVTYRSYNEQFF
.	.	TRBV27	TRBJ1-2	TGTGCCAGCAGCGACAGAATAGATGGCTACACCTTC	CASSDRIDGYTF
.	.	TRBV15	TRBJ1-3	TGTGCCACCAGCAGAGATGGACAACCTGGAAACACCATATATTTT	CATSRDGQPGNTIYF
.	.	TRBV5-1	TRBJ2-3	TGCGCCAGCAGCTTTATCCAAGCCTCAGATACGCAGTATTTT	CASSFIQASDTQYF
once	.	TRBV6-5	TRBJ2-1	TGTGCCAGCAGAGCCGGAACGAGCGACAATGAGCAGTTCTTC	CASRAGTSDNEQFF
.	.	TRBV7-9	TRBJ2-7	TGTGCCAGCAGGGCGCTAGACTCCTACGAGCAGTACTTC	CASRALDSYEQYF
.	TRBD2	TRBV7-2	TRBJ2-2	TGTGCCAGCAGCTCCAGACTAGCGGGGGTTCACACCGGGGAGCTGTTTTTT	CASSSRLAGVHTGELFF
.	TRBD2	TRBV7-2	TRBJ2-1	TGTGCCAGCACCCTGCCCGGTGGGGCGGGAGGGTCGGATGAGCAGTTCTTC	CASTLPGGAGGSDEQFF
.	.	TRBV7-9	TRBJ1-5	TGTGCCAGCAGCTTGGACGGCGGGAGCAATCAGCCCCAGCATTTT	CASSLDGGSNQPQHF
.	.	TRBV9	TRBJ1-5	TGTGCCAGCAGCGTAGCTCCAGGGCCCGCATCTCATCAGCCCCAGCATTTT	CASSVAPGPASHQPQHF
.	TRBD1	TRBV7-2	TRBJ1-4	TGTGCCAGCAATCAGGGACAGGGGAATGAAAAACTGTTTTTT	CASNQGQGNEKLFF
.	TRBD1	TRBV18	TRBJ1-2	TGTGCCAGCTCACCTGACAGGGAAAGTGGCTACACCTTC	CASSPDRESGYTF
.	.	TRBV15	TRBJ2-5	TGTGCCACCAGCAGAGATCCCACGGGACAAGAGACCCAGTACTTC	CATSRDPTGQETQYF
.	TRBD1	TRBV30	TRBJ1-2	TGTGCCTGGAGCGTCGGACAGGGGGCGGAAGGCTACACCTTC	CAWSVGQGAEGYTF
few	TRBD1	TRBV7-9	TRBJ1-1	TGTGCCAGCAGCTTTGGGGGACAGAAGAACACTGAAGCTTTCTTT	CASSFGGQKNTEAFF
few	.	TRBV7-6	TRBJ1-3	TGTGCCAGCAGCTCCCCGAGCTCTGGAAACACCATATATTTT	CASSSPSSGNTIYF
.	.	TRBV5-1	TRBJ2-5	TGCGCCAGCAGCTTGGCCCTAACTGGCCAAGAGACCCAGTACTTC	CASSLALTGQETQYF
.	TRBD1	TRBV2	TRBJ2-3	TGTGCCAGCAGATCTAGGGGGCGGGCTGGCACAGATACGCAGTATTTT	CASRSRGRAGTDTQYF
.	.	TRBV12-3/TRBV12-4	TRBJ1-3	TGTGCCAGTCTCGTGGGGCTTGGAAACACCATATATTTT	CASLVGLGNTIYF
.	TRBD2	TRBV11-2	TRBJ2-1	TGTGCCAGCAGCTTCACAACTAGCGGGGGTACGCAGTTCTTC	CASSFTTSGGTQFF
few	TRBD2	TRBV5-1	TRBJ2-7	TGCGCCAGCAGCACAAGGACTAGCGGGGACTACGAGCAGTACTTC	CASSTRTSGDYEQYF
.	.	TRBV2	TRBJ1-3	TGTGCCAGCAGTGGGGACATTGGAAACACCATATATTTT	CASSGDIGNTIYF
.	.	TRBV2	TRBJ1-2	TGTGCCAGCAACACACCGGGGAGGGGACCTAACTATGGCTACACCTTC	CASNTPGRGPNYGYTF
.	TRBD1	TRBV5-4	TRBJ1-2	TGTGCCAGCAGCTGGGAAACAGGGGGCAGGTATGGCTACACCTTC	CASSWETGGRYGYTF
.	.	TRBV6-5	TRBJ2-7	TGTGCCAGCAGTTACTCGAGGCCCCGCTCCTACGAGCAGTACTTC	CASSYSRPRSYEQYF
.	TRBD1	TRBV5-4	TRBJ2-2	TGTGCCAGCAGCCCCCCGACAGGGGACACCGGGGAGCTGTTTTTT	CASSPPTGDTGELFF
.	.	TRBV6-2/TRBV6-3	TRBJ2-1	TGTGCCAGCAGTAGCGGGCCCTCCTACAATGAGCAGTTCTTC	CASSSGPSYNEQFF
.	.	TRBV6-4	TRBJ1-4	TGTGCCAGTCCCGTGGCGGGAGGGGAAAAACTGTTTTTT	CASPVAGGEKLFF
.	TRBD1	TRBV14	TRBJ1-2	TGTGCCAGCAGCCAAGTTCACAGGGGATTCTATGGCTACACCTTC	CASSQVHRGFYGYTF
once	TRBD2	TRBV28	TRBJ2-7	TGTGCCAGCAGCTTGGGACTAGCGGGAGCAGGCGAGCAGTACTTC	CASSLGLAGAGEQYF
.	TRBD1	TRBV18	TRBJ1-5	TGTGCCAGCTCCGCGCCAGGGGACAGAGATCAGCCCCAGCATTTT	CASSAPGDRDQPQHF
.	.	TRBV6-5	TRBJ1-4	TGTGCCAGCAGTTACCGGCCCAGGGAAAAACTGTTTTTT	CASSYRPREKLFF
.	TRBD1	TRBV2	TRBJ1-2	TGTGCCAGCAGTGAACAGGGGGTAAATGGCTACACCTTC	CASSEQGVNGYTF
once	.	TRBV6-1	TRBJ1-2	TGTGCCAGCAGTGAAGTCGCGGAAGCTAACTATGGCTACACCTTC	CASSEVAEANYGYTF
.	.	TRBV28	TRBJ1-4	TGTGCCAGCAGGTTTCTGGGGCCCACTAATGAAAAACTGTTTTTT	CASRFLGPTNEKLFF
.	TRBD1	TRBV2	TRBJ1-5	TGTGCCAGCAGGCGGGGACAGGGAAACAATCAGCCCCAGCATTTT	CASRRGQGNNQPQHF
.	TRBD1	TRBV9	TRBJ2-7	TGTGCCAGCAGCTCCCCCCTGGGGGACAGAGCGAGCAACGAGCAGTACTTC	CASSSPLGDRASNEQYF
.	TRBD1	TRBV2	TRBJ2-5	TGTGCCAGCCATCAGATAGGGGGCGGGGAGACCCAGTACTTC	CASHQIGGGETQYF
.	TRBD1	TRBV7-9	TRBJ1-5	TGTGCCAGCAGCCCCGGACAGGGTAAGAACCAGCCCCAGCATTTT	CASSPGQGKNQPQHF
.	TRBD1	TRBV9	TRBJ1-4	TGTGCCAGCAGCCCGCGAGGGGGCGCAACTAATGAAAAACTGTTTTTT	CASSPRGGATNEKLFF
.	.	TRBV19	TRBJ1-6	TGTGCCAGTAGTATGGAACAGGGCCGTAATTCACCCCTCCACTTT	CASSMEQGRNSPLHF
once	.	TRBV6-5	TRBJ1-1	TGTGCCAGCAGTTACTCAATCGGGGGGTTGAACACTGAAGCTTTCTTT	CASSYSIGGLNTEAFF
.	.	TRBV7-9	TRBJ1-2	TGTGCCAGCAGCACGATGCCCTTAGGGGGTGCCGATGGCTACACCTTC	CASSTMPLGGADGYTF
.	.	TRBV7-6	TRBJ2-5	TGTGCCAGCAGCTTAGGGCCCAGTGGAGAGACCCAGTACTTC	CASSLGPSGETQYF